The next 31 T cell receptor beta chains were all read from a single sample in a study of T cell responses to AZD1222 COVID-19 vaccine. Some clones are missing from TCRdb's copy, which holds only in-frame ones; the method was immunoSEQ multiplex PCR. The sample has some 97,000 clones; about 88% are singletons. Source: peripheral blood, taken on day 0 of AZD1222 vaccination. The receptors originated from an adult in good health.

This chain joins TRBV6-6 and TRBJ1-6; 9 bases fit TRBD1. The junction had 5 bases not matched to a gene; V was cut back by 5 bases and J by 0 bases. Germline V gene data show CDR1 as MNHNY and CDR2 as SVGAGI (reference sequence). The CDR3 consists of 17 residues. In DNA form, the CDR3 reads TGTGCCAGCAGTCTGGACAGGGGAAACTCCTATAATTCACCCCTCCACTTT. This gives the protein CASSLDRGNSYNSPLHF.

The gene calls are TRBV5-5 and TRBJ2-1; no clear D. V was shortened by 2 bases and J by 7 bases, with 4 bases between the two germline ends. The germline CDR1 and CDR2 sequences are SGHKS and YYEKEE (reference sequence). The CDR3 is made up of 11 amino acids. Here the CDR3 DNA reads TGTGCCAGCAGCTTACAGAATGAGCAGTTCTTC. It specifies CASSLQNEQFF.

J is TRBJ2-1 and V is TRBV9; D not resolved. In germline, CDR1 is SGDLS, CDR2 YYNGEE. V lost 0 bases, J lost 5 bases, and 9 bases lay in between. The CDR3 is 14 amino acids. CDR3 sequence (DNA): TGTGCCAGCAGCGTAGAGGGCAGAGACAATGAGCAGTTCTTC. Translated: CASSVEGRDNEQFF.

DNA for the CDR3: TGTGCCACGAGCGGCCAACTAACCAATGAGCAGTTCTTC. This gives the protein CATSGQLTNEQFF. V usage is TRBV2 and J usage is TRBJ2-1; possible D gene TRBD2, 5 bases. This CDR3 comprises 13 residues. Looked up from germline, CDR1 is SNHLY and CDR2 is FYNNEI. The V end was cut by 10 bases, the J end by 6 bases, with 16 bases between.

This clone appeared a single time. This chain uses TRBV5-8 with TRBJ2-3; unclear D gene. CDR3 length equals 14 residues. Trimming removed 4 bases at V and 1 base at J, with 10 bases between. Germline CDR1 reads SGHTS; CDR2 reads YDEGEE. The CDR3 is CASSLGSGTDTQYF. The CDR3 nucleotides read TGTGCCAGCAGCCTCGGGTCTGGCACAGATACGCAGTATTTT.

The chain uses TRBV7-9 and TRBJ1-5; no firm D call. The V and J ends lost 3 bases and 5 bases respectively, with 5 bases between them. This CDR3 comprises 12 residues. Germline V gene data show CDR1 as SEHNR and CDR2 as FQNEAQ (reference sequence). The CDR3 DNA sequence: TGTGCCAGCAGCTTGGCCGATCAGCCCCAGCATTTT. Amino acid sequence: CASSLADQPQHF. The full variable domain, in which reference TRBV7-9 and TRBJ1-5 provide the parts outside the CDR3, is DTGVSQNPRHKITKRGQNVTFRCDPISEHNRLYWYRQTLGQGPEFLTYFQNEAQLEKSRLLSDRFSAERPKGSFSTLEIQRTEQGDSAMYLCASSLADQPQHFGDGTRLSIL.

The chain couples TRBV5-1 to TRBJ2-3, with 13 nucleotides matching TRBD2. In germline, CDR1 is SGHRS, CDR2 YFSETQ. J gave up 3 bases and V 4 bases, and 8 bases lay outside the gene matches. The CDR3 contains 17 residues. The CDR3 nucleotides read TGCGCCAGCAGCCTCGGACTAGCGGGAGTTGGAACAGATACGCAGTATTTT. Translating gives CASSLGLAGVGTDTQYF. Looking up the rest from reference TRBV5-1 and TRBJ2-3 gives the full variable domain: KAGVTQTPRYLIKTRGQQVTLSCSPISGHRSVSWYQQTPGQGLQFLFEYFSETQRNKGNFPGRFSGRQFSNSRSEMNVSTLELGDSALYLCASSLGLAGVGTDTQYFGPGTRLTVL.

V is TRBV2 and J is TRBJ1-5; D perhaps matches TRBD1 (6 bases). The V gene lost 5 bases and the J gene lost 5 bases, with 16 bases spanning the gap. Looked up from germline, CDR1 is SNHLY and CDR2 is FYNNEI. The CDR3 is 15 residues long. The CDR3 loop reads CASSSQAGDYQPQHF. The CDR3 region has the DNA TGTGCCAGCAGTTCCCAGGCAGGGGATTATCAGCCCCAGCATTTT. Full variable domain (remainder filled in from reference TRBV2 and TRBJ1-5): EPEVTQTPSHQVTQMGQEVILRCVPISNHLYFYWYRQILGQKVEFLVSFYNNEISEKSEIFDDQFSVERPDGSNFTLKIRSTKLEDSAMYFCASSSQAGDYQPQHFGDGTRLSIL.

This chain connects TRBV5-1 to TRBJ2-7; 9 nucleotides match TRBD2. The germline CDR1 and CDR2 sequences are SGHRS and YFSETQ. This CDR3 spans 16 amino acids. The junction had 9 bases not matched to a gene; V was cut back by 0 bases and J by 5 bases. CDR3 residues: CASSLGLASGIDEQYF. CDR3 DNA: TGCGCCAGCAGCTTGGGATTGGCTAGCGGGATCGACGAGCAGTACTTC.

The chain employs TRBV3-1 (or the pseudogene TRBV3-2) and TRBJ1-2; D possibly corresponds to TRBD1 (5 bases). The CDR3 loop spans 14 amino acids. In germline, CDR1 is LGHDT, CDR2 YNNKEL (reference sequence). V lost 0 bases, J lost 7 bases, and 12 bases lay in between. In nucleotides, the CDR3 is TGTGCCAGCAGCCAAGATGGGGGGGGTGCTGGCTACACCTTC. Protein product: CASSQDGGGAGYTF.

The chain employs TRBV25-1 and TRBJ1-2, with TRBD1 matching over 10 bases. Germline V lookup: CDR1 MGHDK, CDR2 SYGVNS. V dropped 0 bases and J dropped 3; count of bases not matched to a gene: 4. This CDR3 comprises 16 residues. DNA for the CDR3: TGTGCCAGCAGTGAATACGGGACAGGGGACTACTATGGCTACACCTTC. Translation gives CASSEYGTGDYYGYTF.

The chain combines TRBV7-2 with TRBJ2-7, with 7 nucleotides matching TRBD1. Germline values: CDR1 SGHTA, CDR2 FQGNSA. The CDR3 extends over 16 amino acids. V was clipped by 5 bases and J by 3 bases; unmatched bases: 13. In nucleotides, the CDR3 is TGTGCCAGCAGCACGCGCCGACAGGGCAAGTTCTACGAGCAGTACTTC. This encodes CASSTRRQGKFYEQYF.

The chain is built from TRBV4-1 and TRBJ2-7, with 9 bases identical to TRBD1. CDR1 and CDR2 from the germline V gene are MGHRA and YSYEKL. V was clipped by 2 bases and J by 5 bases; unmatched bases: 10. CDR3 length: 16 amino acids. This CDR3 reads CASSQLPGQGTHEQYF. The CDR3 region has the DNA TGCGCCAGCAGCCAACTACCGGGACAGGGAACCCACGAGCAGTACTTC.

V and J are TRBV5-1 and TRBJ1-2; D is ambiguous. Trimming cost V 4 bases and J 1 base, with 14 bases left between them. The CDR3 has 15 residues. Per germline, CDR1 SGHRS and CDR2 YFSETQ. The CDR3 is CASSEFTSYNYGYTF. Written as DNA, the CDR3 is TGCGCCAGCAGCGAATTCACGTCCTATAACTATGGCTACACCTTC.

This clone has more than one count but fewer than ten. The chain has TRBV12-3 or TRBV12-4 and TRBJ1-2, with a weak D call TRBD1 (5 bases). The germline V and J ends were trimmed by 8 bases and 4 bases, with 14 bases remaining between them. The CDR3 has 13 amino acids. The CDR3 coding sequence is TGTGCCAGCGCTTGGGGACCCTCCTATGGCTACACCTTC. This encodes CASAWGPSYGYTF.

In this sample, this clone turned up a few times. The chain uses TRBV11-1 and TRBJ1-6, with 8 bases lining up with TRBD1. This CDR3 has 14 residues. Looked up from germline, CDR1 is SGHAT and CDR2 is FQDESV (reference sequence). V shed 3 bases, J shed 10 bases, and the junction held 5 bases outside the gene matches. This chain's CDR3 is CASSLTGDGSPLHF. In nucleotides, the CDR3 is TGTGCCAGCAGCTTGACAGGGGATGGCTCACCCCTCCACTTT.

The chain uses TRBV28 and TRBJ2-3; 9 bases are a match to TRBD1. The CDR3 runs to 15 residues. In germline, CDR1 is MDHEN, CDR2 SYDVKM. The junction had 6 bases not matched to a gene; V was cut back by 4 bases and J by 4 bases. The CDR3 spells CASSWDRVESDTQYF. The CDR3, as DNA: TGTGCCAGCAGTTGGGACAGGGTTGAGTCAGATACGCAGTATTTT.

The rearrangement joins TRBV10-3 to TRBJ2-7; TRBD1 agrees at 12 bases. The CDR3 spans 14 residues. Trimming cost V 10 bases and J 7 bases; bases outside gene matches: 11. Germline V gene lookup returns CDR1 ENHRY and CDR2 SYGVKD. CDR3: CATRWGQGAREQYF. Written as DNA, the CDR3 is TGTGCCACCCGATGGGGACAGGGGGCTCGGGAGCAGTACTTC.

The chain has TRBV27 and TRBJ1-5; TRBD1 matches 11 bases. There are 17 residues in the CDR3. V dropped 5 bases and J dropped 6; count of bases not matched to a gene: 12. Germline CDR1 and CDR2: MNHEY and SMNVEV (reference sequence). For the CDR3, the DNA is TGTGCCAGCAGTCCTTATTGGACAGGGGGCTCTGGTCAGCCCCAGCATTTT. It yields the protein CASSPYWTGGSGQPQHF.

V and J are TRBV28 and TRBJ2-1, with 9 bases lining up with TRBD1. V shed 10 bases and J 8 bases; nucleotides not matched to a gene: 12. This CDR3 has 14 residues. CDR1 and CDR2 from the germline V gene are MDHEN and SYDVKM. CDR3 amino acids: CATSRDRVTDEQFF. The CDR3 nucleotides read TGTGCCACCTCTCGGGACAGGGTGACGGATGAGCAGTTCTTC.

V gene TRBV7-9 combines with J gene TRBJ1-1; D is possibly TRBD1 (5 bases). The V end was cut by 7 bases, the J end by 4 bases, with 19 bases between. CDR1 and CDR2 from the germline V gene are SEHNR and FQNEAQ (reference sequence). The CDR3 extends over 15 amino acids. CDR3 amino acids: CASTRIGTLGTEAFF. CDR3 sequence (DNA): TGTGCCAGCACCCGTATAGGGACGTTGGGCACTGAAGCTTTCTTT.

The chain joins TRBV4-1 to TRBJ2-1; maybe TRBD2 (5 bases). The CDR3 contains 15 residues. CDR1 and CDR2 from the germline V gene are MGHRA and YSYEKL. The V gene lost 1 base and the J gene lost 6 bases, with 13 bases spanning the gap. The CDR3, as DNA: TGCGCCAGCAGCCAAGTCTCTAGAGGAGGCAATGAGCAGTTCTTC. Protein: CASSQVSRGGNEQFF.

This chain links TRBV7-2 with TRBJ1-1; TRBD1 is a possible D gene (5 bases). Germline assignment: CDR1 SGHTA and CDR2 FQGNSA. CDR3 size: 16 residues. Between the trimmed V and J ends, which lost 5 bases and 5 bases, there was a span of 21 bases. For the CDR3, the DNA is TGTGCCAGCAGCCAAAGTATGTGGGGGGAAGGGACTGAAGCTTTCTTT. It encodes CASSQSMWGEGTEAFF.

This clone was detected only a few times. This rearrangement joins TRBV5-4 to TRBJ2-3; TRBD2 aligns across 11 bases. CDR3 length equals 17 residues. The J segment lost 1 base and the V segment lost 4 bases, leaving 8 bases of the junction unmatched. Per germline, CDR1 SGHNT and CDR2 YYREEE (reference sequence). CDR3 coding DNA: TGTGCCAGCAGCCCTGGGACTAGCGGAAAACGCACAGATACGCAGTATTTT. Translating gives CASSPGTSGKRTDTQYF.

V usage is TRBV18 and J usage is TRBJ1-1; D may be TRBD1 (5 bases). The CDR3 loop spans 15 amino acids. V was pared by 1 base and J by 4 bases, with 13 bases between. In germline, CDR1 is KGHSH, CDR2 LQKENI. This CDR3 is CASSPRVPGPTEAFF. CDR3 sequence (DNA): TGTGCCAGCTCACCACGCGTCCCGGGGCCCACTGAAGCTTTCTTT.

This clone appeared a few times. This chain links TRBV2 with TRBJ1-4, with a possible D match to TRBD1 (6 bases). Trimming took off 6 bases at V and 8 bases at J, with 19 bases between the two ends. Germline V CDR1 and CDR2: SNHLY, FYNNEI. The CDR3 length is 15 residues. The DNA for the CDR3 is TGTGCCAGCAGGGGCCCAACAGGGACACGGGAAAAACTGTTTTTT. This codes for CASRGPTGTREKLFF.

The chain combines TRBV7-8 with TRBJ2-7; 10 positions match TRBD2. CDR1 SGHVS and CDR2 FQNEAQ come from the germline V gene. This CDR3 is 16 amino acids long. Trimming removed 3 bases from V and 4 bases from J; junction bases left unmatched: 9. The CDR3: CASSFPRGTSVYEQYF. In nucleotides, the CDR3 is TGTGCCAGCAGCTTCCCTCGCGGGACTAGCGTTTACGAGCAGTACTTC. Complete variable domain (other parts from reference TRBV7-8 and TRBJ2-7): GAGVSQSPRYKVAKRGQDVALRCDPISGHVSLFWYQQALGQGPEFLTYFQNEAQLDKSGLPSDRFFAERPEGSVSTLKIQRTQQEDSAVYLCASSFPRGTSVYEQYFGPGTRLTVT.

The chain is built from TRBV28 and TRBJ1-4, with TRBD1 matching over 9 bases. Germline CDR1 and CDR2: MDHEN and SYDVKM. With 1 base clipped from V and 0 bases from J, the junction kept 12 bases outside the gene matches. The CDR3 is made up of 20 amino acids. This CDR3 reads CASSLYRPGTGSPTNEKLFF. In DNA, the CDR3 is TGTGCCAGCAGTTTATATCGACCCGGGACAGGGTCTCCAACTAATGAAAAACTGTTTTTT.

This chain links TRBV6-5 with TRBJ1-1, with a possible D match to TRBD1 (6 bases). Germline V gene lookup returns CDR1 MNHEY and CDR2 SVGAGI. The CDR3 has 15 residues. Trimming removed 5 bases from V and 3 bases from J, with 16 bases in between. CDR3 sequence reads: CASSPTQGPYTEAFF. CDR3 nucleotide sequence: TGTGCCAGCAGTCCTACACAGGGACCTTACACTGAAGCTTTCTTT.

The chain is built from TRBV6-5 and TRBJ2-1; 9 nucleotides match TRBD2. This CDR3 is 13 amino acids long. V trimming: 2 bases; J trimming: 8 bases; junction bases outside the gene matches: 1. In germline, CDR1 is MNHEY, CDR2 SVGAGI. As DNA, the CDR3 is TGTGCCAGCAGTTACGCGGGAGGGTATGAGCAGTTCTTC. This gives the protein CASSYAGGYEQFF.

The gene calls are TRBV12-3 or TRBV12-4 and TRBJ2-4, with TRBD1 identical over 8 bases. This CDR3 spans 13 amino acids. V was pared by 6 bases and J by 8 bases, with 6 bases of the junction left unmatched. The DNA of the CDR3 is TGTGCCAGCAGCATTGGACAGGGCTACATTCAGTACTTC. Translating it yields CASSIGQGYIQYF.